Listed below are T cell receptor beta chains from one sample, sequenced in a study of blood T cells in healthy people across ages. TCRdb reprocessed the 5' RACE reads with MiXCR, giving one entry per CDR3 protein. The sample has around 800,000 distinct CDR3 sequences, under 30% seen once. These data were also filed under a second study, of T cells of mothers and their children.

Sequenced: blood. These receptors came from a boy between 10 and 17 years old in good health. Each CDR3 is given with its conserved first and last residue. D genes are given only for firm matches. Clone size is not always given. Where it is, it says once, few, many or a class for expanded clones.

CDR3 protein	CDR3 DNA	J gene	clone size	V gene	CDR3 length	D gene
CASSLVSNEQYF	TGTGCCAGCAGCTTAGTTTCCAACGAGCAGTACTTC	TRBJ2-7	.	TRBV7-9	12	.
CASAQRDTQYF	TGTGCCAGCGCACAGAGAGATACGCAGTATTTT	TRBJ2-3	.	TRBV6-5	11	.
CASSRFGGQETQYF	TGTGCCAGCAGCCGCTTTGGAGGACAAGAGACCCAGTACTTC	TRBJ2-5	.	TRBV7-2	14	.
CAWRGKAGGFEAFF	TGTGCCTGGAGAGGAAAGGCAGGGGGTTTTGAAGCTTTCTTT	TRBJ1-1	.	TRBV30	14	TRBD1
CASSQEGAGDYNEQFF	TGCGCCAGCAGCCAAGAAGGCGCGGGTGACTACAATGAGCAGTTCTTC	TRBJ2-1	few	TRBV4-1	16	.
CASSYDSETQYF	TGTGCCAGCAGTTACGATAGCGAGACCCAGTACTTC	TRBJ2-5	.	TRBV2	12	.
CSVESGRENEQFF	TGCAGCGTTGAAAGCGGCAGGGAGAATGAGCAGTTCTTC	TRBJ2-1	.	TRBV29-1	13	.
CASSPSLADYNEQFF	TGTGCCAGCAGCCCGTCTCTAGCGGATTACAATGAGCAGTTCTTC	TRBJ2-1	few	TRBV7-2	15	TRBD2
CSARDGGGARNEQFF	TGCAGTGCTAGAGACGGCGGGGGGGCACGGAATGAGCAGTTCTTC	TRBJ2-1	.	TRBV20-1	15	TRBD2
CASSPDSVNTGELFF	TGTGCCAGCAGCCCGGACAGTGTGAACACCGGGGAGCTGTTTTTT	TRBJ2-2	few	TRBV11-1	15	.
CASTSGSWEKLFF	TGTGCCAGCACCTCTGGGAGTTGGGAAAAACTGTTTTTT	TRBJ1-4	.	TRBV12-3/TRBV12-4	13	.
CSAWDGTEANYGYTF	TGCAGTGCTTGGGACGGAACGGAAGCTAACTATGGCTACACCTTC	TRBJ1-2	.	TRBV20-1	15	.
CSALNRAGGEKLFF	TGCAGTGCTTTGAACAGGGCCGGAGGGGAAAAACTGTTTTTT	TRBJ1-4	.	TRBV20-1	14	.
CASSLAPENIQYF	TGTGCCAGCAGTTTGGCGCCGGAAAACATTCAGTACTTC	TRBJ2-4	.	TRBV12-3/TRBV12-4	13	.
CATRADTGELFF	TGTGCCACCAGGGCGGACACCGGGGAGCTGTTTTTT	TRBJ2-2	few	TRBV10-3	12	.